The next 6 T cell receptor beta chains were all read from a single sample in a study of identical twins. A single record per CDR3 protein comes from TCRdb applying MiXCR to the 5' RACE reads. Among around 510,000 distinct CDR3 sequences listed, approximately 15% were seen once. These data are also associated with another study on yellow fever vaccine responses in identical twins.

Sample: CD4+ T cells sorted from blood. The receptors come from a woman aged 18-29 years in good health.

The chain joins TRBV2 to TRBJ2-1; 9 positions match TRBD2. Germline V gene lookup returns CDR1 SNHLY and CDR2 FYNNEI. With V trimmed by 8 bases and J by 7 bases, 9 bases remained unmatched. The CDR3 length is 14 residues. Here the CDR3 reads CASWAGGGRNEQFF. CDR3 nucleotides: TGTGCCAGCTGGGCGGGAGGGGGGCGTAATGAGCAGTTCTTC.

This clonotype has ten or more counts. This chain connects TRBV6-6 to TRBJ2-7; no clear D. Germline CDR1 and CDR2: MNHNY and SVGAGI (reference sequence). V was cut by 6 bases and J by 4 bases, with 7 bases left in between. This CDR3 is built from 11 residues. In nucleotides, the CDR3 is TGTGCCAGCAGGGCCAGTTACGAGCAGTACTTC. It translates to CASRASYEQYF.

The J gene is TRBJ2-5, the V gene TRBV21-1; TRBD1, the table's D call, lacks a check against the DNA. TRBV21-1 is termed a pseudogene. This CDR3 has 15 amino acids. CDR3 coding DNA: TGTGCCAGCAGCGGCGGGACGGGGGGTCGAAAGACCCAGTACTTC. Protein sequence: CASSGGTGGRKTQYF.

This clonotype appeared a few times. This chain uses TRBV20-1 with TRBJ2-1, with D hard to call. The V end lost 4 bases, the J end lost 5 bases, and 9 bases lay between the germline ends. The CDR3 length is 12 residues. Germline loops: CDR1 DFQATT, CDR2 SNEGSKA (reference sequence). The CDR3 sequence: CSAIQTNNEQFF. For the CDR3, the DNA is TGCAGTGCTATCCAAACAAACAATGAGCAGTTCTTC.

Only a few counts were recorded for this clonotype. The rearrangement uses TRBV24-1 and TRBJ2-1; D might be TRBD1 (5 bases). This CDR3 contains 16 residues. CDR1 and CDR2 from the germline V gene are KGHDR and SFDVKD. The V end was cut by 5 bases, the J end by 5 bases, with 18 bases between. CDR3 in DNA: TGTGCCACCAGTGTACCTTTGGGAAAGGGGCACAATGAGCAGTTCTTC. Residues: CATSVPLGKGHNEQFF.

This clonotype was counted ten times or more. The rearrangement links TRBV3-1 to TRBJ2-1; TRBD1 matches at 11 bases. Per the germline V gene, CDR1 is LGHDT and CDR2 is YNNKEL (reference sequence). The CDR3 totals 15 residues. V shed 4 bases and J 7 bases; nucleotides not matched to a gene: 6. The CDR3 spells CASSLIGQGANEQFF. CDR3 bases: TGTGCCAGCAGCCTTATTGGACAGGGGGCAAATGAGCAGTTCTTC.